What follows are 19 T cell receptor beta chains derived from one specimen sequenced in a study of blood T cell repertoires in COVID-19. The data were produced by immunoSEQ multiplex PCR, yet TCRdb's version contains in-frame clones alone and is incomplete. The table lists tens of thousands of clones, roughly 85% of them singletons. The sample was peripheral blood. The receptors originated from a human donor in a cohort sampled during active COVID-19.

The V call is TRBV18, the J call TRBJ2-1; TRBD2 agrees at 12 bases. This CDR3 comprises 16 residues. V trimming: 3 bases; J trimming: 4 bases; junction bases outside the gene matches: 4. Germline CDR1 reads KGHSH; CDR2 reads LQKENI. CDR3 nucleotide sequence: TGTGCCAGCTCACCTTGGACTAGCGGGGTTTACAATGAGCAGTTCTTC. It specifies CASSPWTSGVYNEQFF.

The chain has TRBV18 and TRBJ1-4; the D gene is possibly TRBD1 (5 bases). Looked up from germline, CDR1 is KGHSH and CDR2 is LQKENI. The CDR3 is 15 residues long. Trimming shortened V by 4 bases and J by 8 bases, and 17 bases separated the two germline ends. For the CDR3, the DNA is TGTGCCAGCTCACTACCCGACAGAGGACGGGAAAAACTGTTTTTT. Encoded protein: CASSLPDRGREKLFF.

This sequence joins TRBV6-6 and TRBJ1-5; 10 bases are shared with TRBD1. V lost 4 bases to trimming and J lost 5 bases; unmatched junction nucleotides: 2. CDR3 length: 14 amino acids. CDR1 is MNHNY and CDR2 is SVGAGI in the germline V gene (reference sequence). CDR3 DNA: TGTGCCAGCAGTTGGACAGGGGGGGATCAGCCCCAGCATTTT. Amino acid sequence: CASSWTGGDQPQHF.

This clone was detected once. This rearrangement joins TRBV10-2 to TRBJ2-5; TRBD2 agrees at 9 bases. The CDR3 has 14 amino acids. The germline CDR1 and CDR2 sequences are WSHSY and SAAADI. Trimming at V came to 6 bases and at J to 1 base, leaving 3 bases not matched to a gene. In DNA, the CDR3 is TGCGCCAGCAGCGAGACTAGCGGCCAAGAGACCCAGTACTTC. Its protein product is CASSETSGQETQYF.

In DNA form, the CDR3 reads TGTGCCAGCAGCCGAACTAGCGGGAGGACAGATACGCAGTATTTT. Amino acid sequence: CASSRTSGRTDTQYF. The chain has TRBV11-3 and TRBJ2-3; TRBD2 aligns across 12 bases. J gave up 3 bases and V 5 bases, and 3 bases lay outside the gene matches. This CDR3 region has 15 residues. The germline gives CDR1 SGHNT, CDR2 YENEEA.

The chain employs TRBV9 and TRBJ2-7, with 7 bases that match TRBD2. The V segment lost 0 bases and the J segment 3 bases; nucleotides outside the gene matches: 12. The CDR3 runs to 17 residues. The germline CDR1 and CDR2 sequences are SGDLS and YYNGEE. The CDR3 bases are TGTGCCAGCAGCGTAGCTGAGGGAGGGTGGAGTTTCTACGAGCAGTACTTC. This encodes CASSVAEGGWSFYEQYF.

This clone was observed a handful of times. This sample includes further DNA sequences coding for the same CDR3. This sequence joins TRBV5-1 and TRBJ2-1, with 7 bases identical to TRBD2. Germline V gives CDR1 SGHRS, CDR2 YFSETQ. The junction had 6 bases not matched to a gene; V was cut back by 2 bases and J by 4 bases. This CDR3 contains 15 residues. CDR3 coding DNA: TGCGCCAGCAGCTTAACGGGGGGAGCATACAATGAGCAGTTCTTC. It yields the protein CASSLTGGAYNEQFF.

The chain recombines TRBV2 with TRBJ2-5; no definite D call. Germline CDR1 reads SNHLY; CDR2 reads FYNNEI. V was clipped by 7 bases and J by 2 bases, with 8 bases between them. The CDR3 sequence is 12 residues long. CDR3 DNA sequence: TGTGCCAGCACCGACACTCAAGAGACCCAGTACTTC. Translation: CASTDTQETQYF.

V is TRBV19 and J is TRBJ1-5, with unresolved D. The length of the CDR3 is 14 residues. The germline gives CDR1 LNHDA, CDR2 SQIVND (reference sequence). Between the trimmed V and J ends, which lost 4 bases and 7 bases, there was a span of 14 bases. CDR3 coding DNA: TGTGCCAGTAGTAGAAGTCACGGAGCCCAGCCCCAGCATTTT. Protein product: CASSRSHGAQPQHF.

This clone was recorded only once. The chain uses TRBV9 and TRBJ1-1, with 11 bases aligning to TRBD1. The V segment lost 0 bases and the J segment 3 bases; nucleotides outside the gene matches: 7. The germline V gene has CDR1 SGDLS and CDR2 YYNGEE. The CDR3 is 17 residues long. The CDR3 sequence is CASSVVGGGQGDTEAFF. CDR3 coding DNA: TGTGCCAGCAGCGTAGTGGGTGGGGGACAGGGGGACACTGAAGCTTTCTTT.

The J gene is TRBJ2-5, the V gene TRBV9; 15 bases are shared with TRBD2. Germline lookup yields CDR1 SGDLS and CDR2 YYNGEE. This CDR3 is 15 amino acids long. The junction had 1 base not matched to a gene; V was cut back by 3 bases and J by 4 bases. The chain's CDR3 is CASSAGLAGGETQYF. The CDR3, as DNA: TGTGCCAGCAGCGCGGGACTAGCGGGGGGAGAGACCCAGTACTTC.

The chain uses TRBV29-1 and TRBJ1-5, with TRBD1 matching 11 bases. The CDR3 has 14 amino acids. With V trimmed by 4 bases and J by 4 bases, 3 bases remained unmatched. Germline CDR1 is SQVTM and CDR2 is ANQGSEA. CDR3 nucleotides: TGCAGCGTTGCTGGGACAGGGGGGAATCAGCCCCAGCATTTT. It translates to CSVAGTGGNQPQHF.

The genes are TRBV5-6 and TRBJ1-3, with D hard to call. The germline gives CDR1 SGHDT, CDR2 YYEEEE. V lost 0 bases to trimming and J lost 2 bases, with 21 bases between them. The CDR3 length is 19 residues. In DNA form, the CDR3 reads TGTGCCAGCAGCTTGGGAAGTACGGGATGGAGACGCCCTGGAAACACCATATATTTT. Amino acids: CASSLGSTGWRRPGNTIYF.

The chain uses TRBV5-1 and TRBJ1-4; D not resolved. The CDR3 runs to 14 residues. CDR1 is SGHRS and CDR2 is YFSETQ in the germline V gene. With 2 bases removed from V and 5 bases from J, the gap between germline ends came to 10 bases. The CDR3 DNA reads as TGCGCCAGCAGCTTATGGACTTCAAATGAAAAACTGTTTTTT. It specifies CASSLWTSNEKLFF.

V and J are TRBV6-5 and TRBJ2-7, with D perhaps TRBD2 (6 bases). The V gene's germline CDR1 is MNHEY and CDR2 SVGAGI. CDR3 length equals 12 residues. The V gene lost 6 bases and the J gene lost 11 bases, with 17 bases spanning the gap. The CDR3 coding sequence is TGTGCCAGCAGGTTGGATCTTCGGAGGGAGTACTTC. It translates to CASRLDLRREYF.

CDR3 DNA sequence: TGTGCCGGGGGGGACAACCTAGCCAAAAACATTCAGTACTTC. Translated, it gives CAGGDNLAKNIQYF. The chain couples TRBV30 to TRBJ2-4, with D possibly being TRBD2 (7 bases). The CDR3 spans 14 residues. Looked up from germline, CDR1 is GTSNPN and CDR2 is SVGIG (reference sequence). With 8 bases removed from V and 0 bases from J, the gap between germline ends came to 14 bases.

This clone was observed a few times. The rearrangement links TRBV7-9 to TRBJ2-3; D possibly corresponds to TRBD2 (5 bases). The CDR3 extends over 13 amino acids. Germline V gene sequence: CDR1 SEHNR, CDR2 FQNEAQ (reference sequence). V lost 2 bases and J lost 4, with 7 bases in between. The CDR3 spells CASSLFGADTQYF. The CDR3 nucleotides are TGTGCCAGCAGCTTATTCGGGGCAGATACGCAGTATTTT. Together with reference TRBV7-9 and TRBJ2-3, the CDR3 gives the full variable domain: DTGVSQNPRHKITKRGQNVTFRCDPISEHNRLYWYRQTLGQGPEFLTYFQNEAQLEKSRLLSDRFSAERPKGSFSTLEIQRTEQGDSAMYLCASSLFGADTQYFGPGTRLTVL.

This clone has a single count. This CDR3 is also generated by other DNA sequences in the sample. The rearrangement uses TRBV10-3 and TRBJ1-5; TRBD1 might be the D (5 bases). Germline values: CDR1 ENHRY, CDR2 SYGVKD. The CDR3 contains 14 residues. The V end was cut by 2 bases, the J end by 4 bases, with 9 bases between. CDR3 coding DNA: TGTGCCATCAGTGAGCGGGGGGTAAATCAGCCCCAGCATTTT. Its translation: CAISERGVNQPQHF.

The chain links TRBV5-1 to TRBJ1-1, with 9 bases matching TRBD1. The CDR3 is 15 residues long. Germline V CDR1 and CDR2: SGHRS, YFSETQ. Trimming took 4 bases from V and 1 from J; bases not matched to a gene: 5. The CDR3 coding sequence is TGCGCCAGCAGCAGACCGACAGGGGGGAACACTGAAGCTTTCTTT. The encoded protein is CASSRPTGGNTEAFF.